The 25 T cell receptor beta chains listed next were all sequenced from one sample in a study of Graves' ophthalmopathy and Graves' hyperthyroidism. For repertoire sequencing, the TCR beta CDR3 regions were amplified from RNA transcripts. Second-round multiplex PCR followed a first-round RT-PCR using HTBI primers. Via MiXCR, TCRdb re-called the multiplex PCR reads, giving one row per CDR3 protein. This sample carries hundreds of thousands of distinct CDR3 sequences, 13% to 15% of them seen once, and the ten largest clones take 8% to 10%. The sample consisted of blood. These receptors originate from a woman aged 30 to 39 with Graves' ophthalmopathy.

The CDR3 sequence: CAWKDTEAFF. The CDR3 nucleotides are TGTGCCTGGAAAGACACTGAAGCTTTCTTT. The rearrangement links TRBV30 to TRBJ1-1; D gene unclear. Trimming cost V 4 bases and J 3 bases, with 3 bases left between them. The CDR3 is 10 residues long. The germline V gene has CDR1 GTSNPN and CDR2 SVGIG (reference sequence).

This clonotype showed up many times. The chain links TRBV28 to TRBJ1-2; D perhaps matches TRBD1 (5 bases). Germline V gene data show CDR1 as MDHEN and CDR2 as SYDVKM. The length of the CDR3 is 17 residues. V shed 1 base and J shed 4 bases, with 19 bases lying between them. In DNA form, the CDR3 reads TGTGCCAGCAGTTTATACCTAGGGTTGGGGGGTAGCTATGGCTACACCTTC. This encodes CASSLYLGLGGSYGYTF.

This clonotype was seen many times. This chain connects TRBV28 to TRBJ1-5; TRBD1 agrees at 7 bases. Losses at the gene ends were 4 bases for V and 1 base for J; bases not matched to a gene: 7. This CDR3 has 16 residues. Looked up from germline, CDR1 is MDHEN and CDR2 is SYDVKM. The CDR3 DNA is TGTGCCAGCAGTTACACAGGGGACTCAAGCAATCAGCCCCAGCATTTT. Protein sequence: CASSYTGDSSNQPQHF.

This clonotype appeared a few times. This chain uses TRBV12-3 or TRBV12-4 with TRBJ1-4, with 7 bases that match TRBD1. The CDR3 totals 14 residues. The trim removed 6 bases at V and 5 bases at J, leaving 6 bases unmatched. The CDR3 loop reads CASSLQGRNEKLFF. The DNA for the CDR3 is TGTGCCAGCAGCCTACAGGGGAGAAATGAAAAACTGTTTTTT.

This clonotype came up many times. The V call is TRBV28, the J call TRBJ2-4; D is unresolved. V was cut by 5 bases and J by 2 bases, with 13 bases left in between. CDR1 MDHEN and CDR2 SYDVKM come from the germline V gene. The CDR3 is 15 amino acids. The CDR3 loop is CASSQGSLTKNIQYF. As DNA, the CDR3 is TGTGCCAGCAGTCAAGGGTCGCTTACCAAAAACATTCAGTACTTC.

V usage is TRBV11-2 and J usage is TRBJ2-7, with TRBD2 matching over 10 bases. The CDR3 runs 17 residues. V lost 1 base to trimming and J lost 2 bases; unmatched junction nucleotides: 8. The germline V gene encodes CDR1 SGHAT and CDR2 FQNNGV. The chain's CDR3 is CASSLVGGLAVTYEQYV. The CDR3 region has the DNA TGTGCCAGCAGCTTAGTGGGTGGACTAGCGGTAACCTACGAGCAGTACGTC.

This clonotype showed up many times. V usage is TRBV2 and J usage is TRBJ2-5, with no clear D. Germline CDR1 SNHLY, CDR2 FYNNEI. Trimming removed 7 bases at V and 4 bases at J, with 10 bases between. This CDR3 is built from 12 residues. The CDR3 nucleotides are TGTGCCAGCATGGACGTACGAGAGACCCAGTACTTC. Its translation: CASMDVRETQYF.

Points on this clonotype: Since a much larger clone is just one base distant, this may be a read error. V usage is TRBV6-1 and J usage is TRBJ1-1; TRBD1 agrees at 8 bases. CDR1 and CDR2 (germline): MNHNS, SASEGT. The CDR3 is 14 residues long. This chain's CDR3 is CASSVTGGSAEACF. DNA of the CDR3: TGTGCCAGCAGTGTTACAGGGGGGTCCGCTGAAGCTTGCTTT.

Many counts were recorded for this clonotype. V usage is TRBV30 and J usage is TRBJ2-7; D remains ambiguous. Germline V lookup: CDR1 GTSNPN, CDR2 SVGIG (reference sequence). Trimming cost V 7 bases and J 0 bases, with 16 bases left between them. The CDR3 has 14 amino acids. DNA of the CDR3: TGTGCCTTTTCGGGCCCCCCGAGCTCCTACGAGCAGTACTTC. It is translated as CAFSGPPSSYEQYF.

CDR3 sequence: CASTPFAGRGERGGTDTQYF. In DNA, the CDR3 is TGTGCCAGCACCCCTTTTGCTGGCCGGGGAGAACGGGGGGGCACAGATACGCAGTATTTT. This chain joins TRBV28 and TRBJ2-3, with 7 bases lining up with TRBD2. The CDR3 consists of 20 residues. Germline V lookup: CDR1 MDHEN, CDR2 SYDVKM. V lost 7 bases and J lost 1; bases outside the gene matches: 23.

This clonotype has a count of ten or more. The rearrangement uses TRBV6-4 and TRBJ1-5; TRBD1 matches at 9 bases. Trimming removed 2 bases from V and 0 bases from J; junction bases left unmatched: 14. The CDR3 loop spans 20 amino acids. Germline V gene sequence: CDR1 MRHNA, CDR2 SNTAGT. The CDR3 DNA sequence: TGTGCCAGCAGTGACCCCAGGACAGGGGCCGCTCCATATAGCAATCAGCCCCAGCATTTT. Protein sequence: CASSDPRTGAAPYSNQPQHF.

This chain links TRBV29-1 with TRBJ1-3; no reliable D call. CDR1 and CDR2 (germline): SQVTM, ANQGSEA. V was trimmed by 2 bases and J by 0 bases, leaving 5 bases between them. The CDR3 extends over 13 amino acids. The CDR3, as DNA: TGCAGCGTTGAATCAGACTCTGGAAACACCATATATTTT. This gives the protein CSVESDSGNTIYF.

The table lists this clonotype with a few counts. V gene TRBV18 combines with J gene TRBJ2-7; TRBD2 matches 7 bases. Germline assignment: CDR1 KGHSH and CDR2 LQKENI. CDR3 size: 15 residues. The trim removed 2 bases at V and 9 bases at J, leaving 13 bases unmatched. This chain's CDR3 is CASSPTAGVDLVQYF. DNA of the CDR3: TGTGCCAGCTCACCAACGGCGGGAGTTGATCTCGTGCAGTACTTC.

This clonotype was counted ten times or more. The CDR3 region is CSARDLGQGPETQYF. Here the CDR3 DNA reads TGCAGTGCTAGAGATCTGGGACAGGGGCCGGAGACCCAGTACTTC. V and J are TRBV20-1 and TRBJ2-5; TRBD1 aligns across 10 bases. Trimming cost V 0 bases and J 5 bases; bases outside gene matches: 6. The CDR3 covers 15 residues. Germline CDR1 reads DFQATT; CDR2 reads SNEGSKA (reference sequence).

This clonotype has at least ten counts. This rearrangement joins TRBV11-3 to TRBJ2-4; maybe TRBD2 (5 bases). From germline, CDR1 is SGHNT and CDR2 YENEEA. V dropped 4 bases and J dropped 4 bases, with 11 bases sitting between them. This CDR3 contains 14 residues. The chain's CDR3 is CASSSGSGKNIQYF. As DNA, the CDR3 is TGTGCCAGCAGCTCGGGGTCGGGGAAAAACATTCAGTACTTC.

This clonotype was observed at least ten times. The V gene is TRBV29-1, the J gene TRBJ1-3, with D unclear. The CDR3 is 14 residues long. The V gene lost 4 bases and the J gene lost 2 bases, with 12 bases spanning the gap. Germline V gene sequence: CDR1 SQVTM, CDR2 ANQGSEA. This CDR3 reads CSVVRAGTGNTIYF. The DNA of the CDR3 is TGCAGCGTTGTTCGGGCCGGTACTGGAAACACCATATATTTT.

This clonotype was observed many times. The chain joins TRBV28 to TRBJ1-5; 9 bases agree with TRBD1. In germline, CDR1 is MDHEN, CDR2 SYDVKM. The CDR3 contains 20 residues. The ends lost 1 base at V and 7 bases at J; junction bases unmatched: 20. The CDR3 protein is CASSLYLLQGASLSGQPQHF. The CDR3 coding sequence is TGTGCCAGCAGTTTATACCTTCTACAGGGGGCTTCTCTTTCGGGACAGCCCCAGCATTTT.

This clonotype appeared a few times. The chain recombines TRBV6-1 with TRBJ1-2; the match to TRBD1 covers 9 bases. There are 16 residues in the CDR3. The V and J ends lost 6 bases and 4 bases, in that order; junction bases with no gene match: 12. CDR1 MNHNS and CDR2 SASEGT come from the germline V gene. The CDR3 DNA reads TGTGCCAGCAGGAGGATTCCGGGACAGGGCCCCTATGGCTACACCTTC. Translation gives CASRRIPGQGPYGYTF.

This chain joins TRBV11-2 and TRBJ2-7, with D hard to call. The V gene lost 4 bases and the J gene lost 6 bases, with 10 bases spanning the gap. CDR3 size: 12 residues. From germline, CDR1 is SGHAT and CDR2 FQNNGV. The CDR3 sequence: CASSSVRREQYF. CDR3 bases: TGTGCCAGCAGCTCTGTGAGGCGCGAGCAGTACTTC.

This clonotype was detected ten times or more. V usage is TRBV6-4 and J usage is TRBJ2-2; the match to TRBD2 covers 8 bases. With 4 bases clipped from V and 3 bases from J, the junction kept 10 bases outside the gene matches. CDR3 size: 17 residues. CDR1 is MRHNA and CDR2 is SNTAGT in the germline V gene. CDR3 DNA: TGTGCCAGCAGTGCTCACGGGACTAGATTTTACACCGGGGAGCTGTTTTTT. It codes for CASSAHGTRFYTGELFF.

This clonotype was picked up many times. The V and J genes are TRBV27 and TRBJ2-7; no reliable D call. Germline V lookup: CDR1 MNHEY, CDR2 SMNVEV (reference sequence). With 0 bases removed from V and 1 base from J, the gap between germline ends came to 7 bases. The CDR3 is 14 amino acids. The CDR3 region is CASSLSRVSYEQYF. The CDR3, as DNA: TGTGCCAGCAGTTTATCTAGGGTATCCTACGAGCAGTACTTC.

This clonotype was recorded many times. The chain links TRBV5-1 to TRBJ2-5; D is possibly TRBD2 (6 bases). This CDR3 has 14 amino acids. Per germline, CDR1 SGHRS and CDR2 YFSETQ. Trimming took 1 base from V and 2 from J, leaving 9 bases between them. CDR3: CASSLRTTQETQYF. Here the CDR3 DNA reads TGCGCCAGCAGCTTGAGGACTACTCAAGAGACCCAGTACTTC.

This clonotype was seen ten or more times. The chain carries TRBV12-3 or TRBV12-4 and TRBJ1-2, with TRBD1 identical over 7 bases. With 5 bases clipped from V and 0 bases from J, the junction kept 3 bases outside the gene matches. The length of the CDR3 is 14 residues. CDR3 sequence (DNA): TGTGCCAGCAGTCTGGGACAGACTAACTATGGCTACACCTTC. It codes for CASSLGQTNYGYTF.

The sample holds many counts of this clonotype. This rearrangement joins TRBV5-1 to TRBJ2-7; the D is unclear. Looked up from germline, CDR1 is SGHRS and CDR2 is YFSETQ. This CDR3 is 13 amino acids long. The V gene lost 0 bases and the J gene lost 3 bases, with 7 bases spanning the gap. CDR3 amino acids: CASSLGSNYEQYF. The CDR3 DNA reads TGCGCCAGCAGCTTGGGATCGAACTACGAGCAGTACTTC.

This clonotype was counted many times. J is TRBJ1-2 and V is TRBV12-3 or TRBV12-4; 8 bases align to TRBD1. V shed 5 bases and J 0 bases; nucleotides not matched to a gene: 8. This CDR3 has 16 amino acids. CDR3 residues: CASSPSRGPPNYGYTF. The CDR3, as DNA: TGTGCCAGCAGTCCATCCAGGGGGCCTCCTAACTATGGCTACACCTTC.